These 13 T cell receptor beta chains share one sample of origin, sequenced in a study of T cell responses to AZD1222 COVID-19 vaccine. Profiling relied on immunoSEQ multiplex PCR, and the TCRdb table lists in-frame clones only, not all of them. The sample lists 150,000 to 200,000 clones; about 92% were seen once. The sample here was peripheral blood, taken on day 0 of AZD1222 vaccination. The receptor set was obtained from an adult in good health.

This clone is a singleton in its sample. The chain couples TRBV15 to TRBJ1-2; perhaps TRBD1 as D (5 bases). CDR1 and CDR2 (germline): LNHNV, YYDKDF (reference sequence). CDR3 length equals 17 residues. V lost 3 bases to trimming and J lost 2 bases, with 19 bases between them. Here the CDR3 DNA reads TGTGCCACCAGCAGCTGGACGAATTCCAGGGAGAACTATGGCTACACCTTC. Amino acids: CATSSWTNSRENYGYTF.

The rearrangement joins TRBV27 to TRBJ1-4; tentative D call: TRBD1 (5 bases). CDR1 MNHEY and CDR2 SMNVEV come from the germline V gene (reference sequence). Between the trimmed V and J ends, which lost 8 bases and 8 bases, there was a span of 15 bases. The CDR3 is 13 residues long. CDR3 amino acids: CASGAGREEKLFF. The CDR3 DNA sequence: TGTGCCAGCGGGGCGGGAAGGGAAGAAAAACTGTTTTTT. The variable domain in full, completed from reference TRBV27 and TRBJ1-4, reads EAQVTQNPRYLITVTGKKLTVTCSQNMNHEYMSWYRQDPGLGLRQIYYSMNVEVTDKGDVPEGYKVSRKEKRNFPLILESPSPNQTSLYFCASGAGREEKLFFGSGTQLSVL.

This clone turned up a few times. This chain uses TRBV19 with TRBJ1-1; D unresolved. Trimming pared 3 bases from V and 6 bases from J, leaving 14 bases between. CDR3 length: 14 residues. Germline CDR1 is LNHDA and CDR2 is SQIVND (reference sequence). The CDR3 DNA follows: TGTGCCAGTAGTATCCTAGGTCTGCCATCTGAAGCTTTCTTT. As protein: CASSILGLPSEAFF.

The V gene is TRBV29-1, the J gene TRBJ1-4, with a possible D match to TRBD1 (5 bases). Trimming took 6 bases from V and 8 from J, leaving 19 bases between them. The CDR3 covers 14 residues. The germline V gene encodes CDR1 SQVTM and CDR2 ANQGSEA. CDR3 bases: TGCAGCGTGCGGGGGGGGAGGAAGAAAGAAAAACTGTTTTTT. This codes for CSVRGGRKKEKLFF.

The chain joins TRBV19 to TRBJ1-2; maybe TRBD1 (5 bases). Per germline, CDR1 LNHDA and CDR2 SQIVND (reference sequence). V was clipped by 4 bases and J by 8 bases, with 17 bases between them. The CDR3 has 14 residues. The CDR3: CASSSGGMDLGYTF. Written as DNA, the CDR3 is TGTGCCAGTAGTAGCGGGGGGATGGACCTGGGCTACACCTTC.

The chain uses TRBV7-2 and TRBJ2-1; 9 bases are shared with TRBD2. V trimming: 6 bases; J trimming: 5 bases; junction bases outside the gene matches: 11. There are 16 residues in the CDR3. CDR1 is SGHTA and CDR2 is FQGNSA in the germline V gene. This chain's CDR3 is CASSLNSGGNNNEQFF. CDR3 nucleotides: TGTGCCAGCAGTCTTAATAGCGGGGGCAACAACAATGAGCAGTTCTTC.

Points on this clone: The junction shows a germline mismatch at one end, possibly a read error. This chain connects TRBV6-4 to TRBJ1-1, with D maybe TRBD1 (5 bases). The CDR3 is made up of 11 amino acids. Germline V gives CDR1 MRHNA, CDR2 SNTAGT. CDR3 loop: CASSDSERDYF. In nucleotides, the CDR3 is TGTGCCAGCAGTGACTCGGAGCGGGACTATTTT.

The chain carries TRBV24-1 and TRBJ1-5; 11 positions match TRBD1. The CDR3 runs to 13 residues. Trimming cost V 4 bases and J 13 bases; bases outside gene matches: 5. Germline CDR1 KGHDR, CDR2 SFDVKD. CDR3 nucleotides: TGTGCCACCAGTGACCGGACAGGGGGCCGGCAGCATTTT. Its translation is CATSDRTGGRQHF.

The chain recombines TRBV6-5 with TRBJ2-7; the D is unclear. This CDR3 spans 12 amino acids. Per the germline V gene, CDR1 is MNHEY and CDR2 is SVGAGI. V lost 6 bases, J lost 1 base, and 7 bases lay in between. The CDR3 DNA is TGTGCCAGCAGCCCCGGTTCCTACGAGCAGTACGTC. It encodes CASSPGSYEQYV.

The chain has TRBV6-5 and TRBJ2-6, with D possibly TRBD1 on 6 matching bases. This CDR3 has 15 amino acids. The V and J ends lost 6 bases and 2 bases respectively, with 11 bases between them. CDR1 MNHEY and CDR2 SVGAGI come from the germline V gene. The CDR3 DNA follows: TGTGCCAGCAGCGGAGGACAGACTGGGGCCAACGTCCTGACTTTC. Translating it yields CASSGGQTGANVLTF.

The chain links TRBV4-2 to TRBJ2-1; 8 bases fit TRBD2. Germline V CDR1 and CDR2: LGHNA, YNFKEQ. After removal of 4 bases from V and 4 bases from J, the junction contained 21 bases not matched to a gene. This CDR3 has 20 residues. The CDR3 spells CASSPAWLAGPGGGYNEQFF. In nucleotides, the CDR3 is TGTGCCAGCAGCCCGGCGTGGCTAGCGGGTCCCGGGGGGGGGTACAATGAGCAGTTCTTC.

The rearrangement joins TRBV5-8 to TRBJ2-3, with unresolved D. Trimming removed 1 base at V and 9 bases at J, with 9 bases between. The germline V gene encodes CDR1 SGHTS and CDR2 YDEGEE. The CDR3 sequence is 12 residues long. The chain's CDR3 is CASSLQGSTQYF. In nucleotides, the CDR3 is TGTGCCAGCAGCTTGCAAGGGTCAACGCAGTATTTT.

The chain links TRBV7-2 to TRBJ2-1; no clear D. From germline, CDR1 is SGHTA and CDR2 FQGNSA. Trimming shortened V by 1 base and J by 6 bases, and 7 bases separated the two germline ends. The CDR3 has 13 residues. The CDR3 DNA reads TGTGCCAGCAGCTTAGAACCCATCAATGAGCAGTTCTTC. Protein sequence: CASSLEPINEQFF. The full variable domain, with the rest looked up from reference TRBV7-2 and TRBJ2-1, is GAGVSQSPSNKVTEKGKDVELRCDPISGHTALYWYRQSLGQGLEFLIYFQGNSAPDKSGLPSDRFSAERTGGSVSTLTIQRTQQEDSAVYLCASSLEPINEQFFGPGTRLTVL.